This T cell receptor (beta chain) is drawn from a study of blood T cell repertoires in COVID-19. Whole-study context: Whether acute or convalescent, the COVID-19 samples came from the United States, Italy and Spain.

In the authors' methods: Amplifying reference gene primers gave estimates of nucleated cell counts. Generated by immunoSEQ multiplex PCR, the TCRdb table keeps only in-frame clones and is missing some. V, J and clone size reflect that table, while D and trimming were determined from the DNA. The top ten hold around 9.6% of the sample, which has fewer than 100,000 clones, approximately 85% seen once. This CDR3 is built from 14 residues. Looked up from germline, CDR1 is SGHRS and CDR2 is YFSETQ. Trimming cost V 4 bases and J 6 bases; bases outside gene matches: 9. The chain is built from TRBV5-1 and TRBJ1-2; 7 nucleotides match TRBD1. The clonotype was recovered from a man in his fifties or sixties with COVID-19, enrolled during active disease. The sample taken for sequencing was peripheral blood. Here the CDR3 reads CASSQTTGDDGYTF. The CDR3, as DNA: TGCGCCAGCAGCCAAACCACAGGGGATGATGGCTACACCTTC.